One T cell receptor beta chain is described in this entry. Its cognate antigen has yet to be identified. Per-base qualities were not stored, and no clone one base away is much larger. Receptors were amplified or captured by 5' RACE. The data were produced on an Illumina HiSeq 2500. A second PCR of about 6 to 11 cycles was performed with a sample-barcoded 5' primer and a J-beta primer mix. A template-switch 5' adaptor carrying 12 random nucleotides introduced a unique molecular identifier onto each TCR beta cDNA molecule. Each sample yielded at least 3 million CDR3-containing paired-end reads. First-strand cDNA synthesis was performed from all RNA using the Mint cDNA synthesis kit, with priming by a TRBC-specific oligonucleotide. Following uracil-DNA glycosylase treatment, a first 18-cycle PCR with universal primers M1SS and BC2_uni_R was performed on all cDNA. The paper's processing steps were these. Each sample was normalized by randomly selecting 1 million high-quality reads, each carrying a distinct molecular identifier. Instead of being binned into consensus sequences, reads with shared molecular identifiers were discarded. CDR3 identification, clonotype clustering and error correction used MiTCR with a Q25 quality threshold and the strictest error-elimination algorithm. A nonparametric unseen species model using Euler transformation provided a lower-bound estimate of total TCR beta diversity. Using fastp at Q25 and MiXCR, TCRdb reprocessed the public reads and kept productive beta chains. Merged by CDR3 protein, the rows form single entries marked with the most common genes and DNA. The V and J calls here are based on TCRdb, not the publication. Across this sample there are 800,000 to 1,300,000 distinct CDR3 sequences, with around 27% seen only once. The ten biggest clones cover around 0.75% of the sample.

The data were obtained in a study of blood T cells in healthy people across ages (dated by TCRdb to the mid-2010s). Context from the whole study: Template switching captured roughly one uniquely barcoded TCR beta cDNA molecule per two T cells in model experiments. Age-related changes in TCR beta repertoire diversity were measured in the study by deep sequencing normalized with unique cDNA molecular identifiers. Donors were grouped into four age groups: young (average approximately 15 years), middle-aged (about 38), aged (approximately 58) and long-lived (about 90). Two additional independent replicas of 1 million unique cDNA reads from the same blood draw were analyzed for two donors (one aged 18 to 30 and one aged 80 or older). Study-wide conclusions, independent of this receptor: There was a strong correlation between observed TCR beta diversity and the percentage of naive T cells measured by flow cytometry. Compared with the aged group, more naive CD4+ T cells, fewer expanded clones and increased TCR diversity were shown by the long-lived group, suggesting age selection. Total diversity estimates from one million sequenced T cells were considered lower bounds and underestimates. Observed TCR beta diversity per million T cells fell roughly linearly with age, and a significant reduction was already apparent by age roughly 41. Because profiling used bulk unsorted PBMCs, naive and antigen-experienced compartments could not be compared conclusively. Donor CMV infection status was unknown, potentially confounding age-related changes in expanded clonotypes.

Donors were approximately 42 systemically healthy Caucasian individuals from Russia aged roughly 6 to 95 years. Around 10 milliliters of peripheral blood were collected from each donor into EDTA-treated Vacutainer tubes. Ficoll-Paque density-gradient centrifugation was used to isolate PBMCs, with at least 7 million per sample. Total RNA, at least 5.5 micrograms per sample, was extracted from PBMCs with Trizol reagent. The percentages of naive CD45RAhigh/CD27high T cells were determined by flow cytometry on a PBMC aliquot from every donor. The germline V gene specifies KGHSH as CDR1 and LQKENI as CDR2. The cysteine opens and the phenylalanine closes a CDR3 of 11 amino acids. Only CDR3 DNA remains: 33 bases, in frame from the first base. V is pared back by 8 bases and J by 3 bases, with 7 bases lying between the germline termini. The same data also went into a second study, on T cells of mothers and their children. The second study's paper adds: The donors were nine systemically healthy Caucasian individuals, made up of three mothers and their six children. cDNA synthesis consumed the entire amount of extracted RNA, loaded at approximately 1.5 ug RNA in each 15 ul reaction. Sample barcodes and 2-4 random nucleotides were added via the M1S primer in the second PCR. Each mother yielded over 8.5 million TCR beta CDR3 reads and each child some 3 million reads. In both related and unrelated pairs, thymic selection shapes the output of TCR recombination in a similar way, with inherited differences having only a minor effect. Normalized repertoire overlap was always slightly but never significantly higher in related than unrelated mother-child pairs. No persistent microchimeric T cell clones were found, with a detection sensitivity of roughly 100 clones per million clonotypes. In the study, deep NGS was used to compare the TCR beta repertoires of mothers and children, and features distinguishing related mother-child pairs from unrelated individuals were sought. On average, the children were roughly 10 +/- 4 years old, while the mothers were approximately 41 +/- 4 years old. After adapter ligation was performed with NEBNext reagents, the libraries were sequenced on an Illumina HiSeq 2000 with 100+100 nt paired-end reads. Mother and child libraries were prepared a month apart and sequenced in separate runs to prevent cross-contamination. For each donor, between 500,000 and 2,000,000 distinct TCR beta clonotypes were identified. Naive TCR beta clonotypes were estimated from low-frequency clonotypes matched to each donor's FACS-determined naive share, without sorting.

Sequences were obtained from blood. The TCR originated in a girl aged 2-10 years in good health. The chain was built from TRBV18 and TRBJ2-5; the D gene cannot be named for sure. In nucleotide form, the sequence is TGTGCCAGCCGTACTAAAGAGACCCAGTACTTC. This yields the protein CASRTKETQYF. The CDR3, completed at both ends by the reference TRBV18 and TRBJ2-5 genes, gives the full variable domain NAGVMQNPRHLVRRRGQEARLRCSPMKGHSHVYWYRQLPEEGLKFMVYLQKENIIDESGMPKERFSAEFPKEGPSILRIQQVVRGDSAAYFCASRTKETQYFGPGTRLLVL.